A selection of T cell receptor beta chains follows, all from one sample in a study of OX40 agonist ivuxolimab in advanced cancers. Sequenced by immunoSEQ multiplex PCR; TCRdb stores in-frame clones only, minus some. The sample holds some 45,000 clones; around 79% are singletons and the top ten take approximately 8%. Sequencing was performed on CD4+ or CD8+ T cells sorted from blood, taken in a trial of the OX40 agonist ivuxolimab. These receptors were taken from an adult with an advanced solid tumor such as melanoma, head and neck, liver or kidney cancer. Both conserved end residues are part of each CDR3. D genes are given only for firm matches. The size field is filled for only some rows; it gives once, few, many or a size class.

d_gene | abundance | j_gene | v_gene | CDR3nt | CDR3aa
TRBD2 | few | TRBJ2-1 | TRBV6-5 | TGTGCCAGCAGTTCGAGGGCGGGAGGGAACAATGAGCAGTTCTTC | CASSSRAGGNNEQFF
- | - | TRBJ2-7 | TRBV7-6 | TGTGCCAGCAGCCGGGGTTCGTACGAGCAGTACTTC | CASSRGSYEQYF
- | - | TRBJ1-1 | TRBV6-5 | TGTGCCAGCCGACTTCAGGGAGGAAACACTGAAGCTTTCTTT | CASRLQGGNTEAFF
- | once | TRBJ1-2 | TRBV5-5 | TGTGCCAGCAGCTTGTTATTGGACGTCGATGGCTACACCTTC | CASSLLLDVDGYTF
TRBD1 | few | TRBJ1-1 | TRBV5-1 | TGCGCCAGCAGCCGGACAGGACAGAACACTGAAGCTTTCTTT | CASSRTGQNTEAFF
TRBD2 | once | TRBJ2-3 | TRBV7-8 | TGTGCCAGCAGCCCTCAGCTAGCGGGTAGCACAGATACGCAGTATTTT | CASSPQLAGSTDTQYF
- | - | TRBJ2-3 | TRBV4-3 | TGCGCCAGCAGCCAAGATGGCGGTCGTACGCAGTATTTT | CASSQDGGRTQYF
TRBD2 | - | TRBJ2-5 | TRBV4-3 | TGCGCCAGCAGCCAAAGCCTGCTAGCGGGGGAGCAGTACTTC | CASSQSLLAGEQYF
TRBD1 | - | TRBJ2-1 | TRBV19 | TGTGCCAGTAGTATCAACAGGGGTCGGATCAATGAGCAGTTCTTC | CASSINRGRINEQFF
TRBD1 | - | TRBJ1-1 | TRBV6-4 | TGTGCCAGCAGGGGACAGGGTCCGAACACTGAAGCTTTCTTT | CASRGQGPNTEAFF
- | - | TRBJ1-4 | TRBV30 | TGTGCCTGGAGGAGGGGGAGAGGAGAGGAAAAACTGTTTTTT | CAWRRGRGEEKLFF
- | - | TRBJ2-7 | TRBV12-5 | TGTGCTAGTGCCGACTGGGCAGGACGGAAGCAGTACTTC | CASADWAGRKQYF
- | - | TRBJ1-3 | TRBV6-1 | TGTGCCAGCAGTGAACATCAGATCTTCTCTGGAAACACCATATATTTT | CASSEHQIFSGNTIYF
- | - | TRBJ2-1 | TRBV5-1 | TGCGCCAGCAGCTTATTACAGGGATCCTACAATGAGCAGTTCTTC | CASSLLQGSYNEQFF
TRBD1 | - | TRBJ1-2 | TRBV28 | TGTGCCAGCAGACGAATGGGACAGGGGCAGTCGGGATATGGCTACACCTTC | CASRRMGQGQSGYGYTF
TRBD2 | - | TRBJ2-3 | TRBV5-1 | TGCGCCAGCAGCTTGGGTAGAGCTAGCGGGACAGATACGCAGTATTTT | CASSLGRASGTDTQYF
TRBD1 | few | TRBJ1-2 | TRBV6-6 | TGTGCCAGCAGTTCCGGGACAGGGGGCTATGGCTACACCTTC | CASSSGTGGYGYTF
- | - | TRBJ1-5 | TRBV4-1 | TGCGCCAGCAGCATTGGTATCGCAACGGGCCCGGGGGGGCAGCCCCAGCATTTT | CASSIGIATGPGGQPQHF
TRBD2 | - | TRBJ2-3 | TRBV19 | TGTGCCAGTAGTATGTGGCTAGCGGGAGGTGGGGATACGCAGTATTTT | CASSMWLAGGGDTQYF
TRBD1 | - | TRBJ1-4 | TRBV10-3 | TGTGCCATCAGTCCGCAACCTGGACAGGCTGCAACTAATGAAAAACTGTTTTTT | CAISPQPGQAATNEKLFF
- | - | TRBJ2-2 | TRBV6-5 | TGTGCCAGCAGGGGGGGAGGAGTAAACACCGGGGAGCTGTTTTTT | CASRGGGVNTGELFF
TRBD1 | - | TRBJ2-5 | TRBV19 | TGTGCTACTAGGGACAGGGGATATAGGGAGACCCAGTACTTC | CATRDRGYRETQYF
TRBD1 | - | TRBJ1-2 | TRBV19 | TGTGCCAGTAGTCACAGGGGCCGCGGCTACACCTTC | CASSHRGRGYTF
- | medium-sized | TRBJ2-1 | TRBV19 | TGTGCCAGTTCCCGCTCCTACAATGAGCAGTTCTTC | CASSRSYNEQFF
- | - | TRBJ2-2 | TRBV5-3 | TGTGCCAGAAGCTTGGCCCACTGCTGGTGGAACACCGGGGAGCTGTTTTTT | CARSLAHCWWNTGELFF
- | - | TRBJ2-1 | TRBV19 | TGTGCCAGTAGTAGGATTGGAGGGTCCTTCTACAATGAGCAGTTCTTC | CASSRIGGSFYNEQFF
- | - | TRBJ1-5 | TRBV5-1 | TGCGCCAGCAGCTTGGGAGACGATCAGCCCCAGCATTTT | CASSLGDDQPQHF
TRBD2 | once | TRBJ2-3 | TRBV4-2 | TGTGCCAGCAGCCAAGAAAGGCCAACTAGCGGATTCACAGATACGCAGTATTTT | CASSQERPTSGFTDTQYF
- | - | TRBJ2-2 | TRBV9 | TGTGCCAGCAGACCAAAAACGAACACCGGGGAGCTGTTTTTT | CASRPKTNTGELFF
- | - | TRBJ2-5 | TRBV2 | TGTGCCAGCAGTCCCAGGGGCGGGAGTTCATGGGAGACCCAGTACTTC | CASSPRGGSSWETQYF
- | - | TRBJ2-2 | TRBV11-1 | TGTGCCAGCAGCTTACAACCCCACGGGGAGCTGTTTTTT | CASSLQPHGELFF
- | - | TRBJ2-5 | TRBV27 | TGTGCCAGCAGTTTACAGCGGCAGGACCAAGAGACCCAGTACTTC | CASSLQRQDQETQYF
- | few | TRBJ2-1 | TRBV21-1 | TGTGCCAGCAGCACATGGGTCCCGGGACAGGGGTTCCGTTTTTACAATGAGCAGTTCTTC | CASSTWVPGQGFRFYNEQFF
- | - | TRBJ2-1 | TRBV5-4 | TGTGCCAGCAGCTTCGGGTATGAGCAGTTCTTC | CASSFGYEQFF
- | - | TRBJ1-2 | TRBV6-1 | TGTGCCAGCAGTGAAGCCTACGGTTCGGGCTACACCTTC | CASSEAYGSGYTF
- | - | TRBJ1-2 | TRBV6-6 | TGTGCCAGCAGTCCACAGGGTTCAAGTGGCTACACCTTC | CASSPQGSSGYTF
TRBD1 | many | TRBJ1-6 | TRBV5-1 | TGCGCCAGCAGCTGGACAGGGGGGAATTCACCCCTCCACTTT | CASSWTGGNSPLHF
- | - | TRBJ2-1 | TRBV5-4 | TGTGCCAGCAGCCCTGAGGGGATTGAGCAGTTCTTC | CASSPEGIEQFF
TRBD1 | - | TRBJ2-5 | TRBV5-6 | TGTGCCAGCAGCGCGCCCGGGACAGGGATCGAGACCCAGTACTTC | CASSAPGTGIETQYF
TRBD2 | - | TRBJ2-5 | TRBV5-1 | TGCGCCAGCAGGACTAGCGGGATAGCTCGAGAGACCCAGTACTTC | CASRTSGIARETQYF
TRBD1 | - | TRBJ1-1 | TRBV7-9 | TGTGCCAGCAGCTCGGCGGGCTCAGGGGGCACTGAAGCTTTCTTT | CASSSAGSGGTEAFF
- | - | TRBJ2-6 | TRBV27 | TGTGCCAGCAGTCGATCAGGGACTGGGGCCAACGTCCTGACTTTC | CASSRSGTGANVLTF
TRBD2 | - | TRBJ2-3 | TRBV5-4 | TGTGCCAGCAGCTTGGTAGGCGGGAGCGCAGATACGCAGTATTTT | CASSLVGGSADTQYF
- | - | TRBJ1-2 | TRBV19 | TGTGCCAGTAGTGTCCGGGAAAACTATGGCTACACCTTC | CASSVRENYGYTF
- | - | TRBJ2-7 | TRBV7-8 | TGTGCCAGCAGCTTCCGGGACATCGCCTACGAGCAGTACTTC | CASSFRDIAYEQYF
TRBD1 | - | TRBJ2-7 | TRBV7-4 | TGTGCCAGCAGCGGGGGGACAGGAGACTACGAGCAGTACTTC | CASSGGTGDYEQYF
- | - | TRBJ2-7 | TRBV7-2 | TGTGCCAGCAGCACGACCTCTAGTAACTACGAGCAGTACTTC | CASSTTSSNYEQYF
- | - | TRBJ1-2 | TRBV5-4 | TGTGCCAGCAGCTTGGAGGTCAGGGACTATGGCTACACCTTC | CASSLEVRDYGYTF
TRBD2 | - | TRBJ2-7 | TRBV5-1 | TGCGCCAGCAGCTTGAAACTAGCGGGGCGTTACGAGCAGTACTTC | CASSLKLAGRYEQYF
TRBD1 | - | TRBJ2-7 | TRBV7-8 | TGTGCCAGCAAACCCCCGGGACAGGGGTTATACGAGCAGTACTTC | CASKPPGQGLYEQYF